This T cell receptor (beta chain) was retrieved from a study of early T cells in non-severe SARS-CoV-2 infection. TCRdb redid the calling of the 5' RACE reads with MiXCR, one entry per CDR3 protein. The sample carries 60,000 to 75,000 distinct CDR3 sequences, around 12% recorded once. The CDR3 runs to 13 residues. Germline CDR1 and CDR2: GTSNPN and SVGIG (reference sequence). V lost 0 bases and J lost 3, with 9 bases in between. This TCR was sampled from an adult who was a healthcare worker with PCR-confirmed SARS-CoV-2 infection or an uninfected control (not recorded which). The input for sequencing was whole blood, taken at baseline. The rearrangement uses TRBV30 and TRBJ2-7, with D possibly matching TRBD2 (6 bases). As DNA, the CDR3 is TGTGCCTGGAGTGTGCGGGAAAACTACGAGCAGTACTTC. Translating gives CAWSVRENYEQYF. Filled out from reference TRBV30 and TRBJ2-7, the complete variable domain reads SQTIHQWPATLVQPVGSPLSLECTVEGTSNPNLYWYRQAAGRGLQLLFYSVGIGQISSEVPQNLSASRPQDRQFILSSKKLLLSDSGFYLCAWSVRENYEQYFGPGTRLTVT.